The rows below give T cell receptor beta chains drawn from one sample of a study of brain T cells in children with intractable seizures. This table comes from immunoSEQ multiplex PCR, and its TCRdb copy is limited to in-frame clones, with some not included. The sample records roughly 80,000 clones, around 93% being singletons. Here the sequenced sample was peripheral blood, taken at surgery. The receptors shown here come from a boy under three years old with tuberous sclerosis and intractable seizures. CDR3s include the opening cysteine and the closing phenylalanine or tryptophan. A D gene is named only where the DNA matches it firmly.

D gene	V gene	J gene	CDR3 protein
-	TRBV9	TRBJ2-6	CASSVFSSGANVLTF
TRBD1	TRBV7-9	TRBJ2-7	CASSLMTGGYEQYF
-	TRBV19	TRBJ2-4	CASSILDREGNIQYF
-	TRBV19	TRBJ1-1	CASSIYQGDTEAFF
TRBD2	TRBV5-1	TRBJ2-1	CASSLAWGTSGGHWNEQFF
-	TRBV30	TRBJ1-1	CACVRDTEAFF
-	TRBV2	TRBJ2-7	CASSPYSNPRNEQYF
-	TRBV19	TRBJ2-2	CASSIGGVDTGELFF
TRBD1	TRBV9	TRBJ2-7	CASSPGQGAPLYEQYF
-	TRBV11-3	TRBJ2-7	CASSLLNEQYF
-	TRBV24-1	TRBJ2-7	CATSTRDRPYEQYF
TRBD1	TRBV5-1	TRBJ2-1	CASSLGAGGNNEQFF
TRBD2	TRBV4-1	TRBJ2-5	CASSQERARAGGFETQYF
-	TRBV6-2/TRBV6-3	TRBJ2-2	CASSYNRATGELFF
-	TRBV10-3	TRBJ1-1	CAIRFLQGSEAFF
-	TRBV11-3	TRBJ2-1	CASSLRGGHGEQFF
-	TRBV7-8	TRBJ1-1	CASSLRQVLSNTEAFF
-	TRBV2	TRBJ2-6	CASSEGQGGTGANVLTF
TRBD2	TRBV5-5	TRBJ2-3	CASSKGLAGDPPDTQYF
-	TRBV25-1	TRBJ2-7	CASTDVGGEQYF
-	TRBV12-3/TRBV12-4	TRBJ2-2	CASRTTDTGELFF
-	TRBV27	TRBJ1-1	CASSQRRQFMNTEAFF
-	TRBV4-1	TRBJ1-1	CASSAPGQGRTEAFF
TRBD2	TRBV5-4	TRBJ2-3	CASGLAGTSTDTQYF
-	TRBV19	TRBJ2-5	CASTPTVPGETQYF
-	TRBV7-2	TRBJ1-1	CASSLAQTARNTEAFF
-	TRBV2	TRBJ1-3	CASRPGFSGNTIYF
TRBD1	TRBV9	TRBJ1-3	CASSPLGQGAPRSGNTIYF
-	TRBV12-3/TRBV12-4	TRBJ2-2	CASTRTSGELFF
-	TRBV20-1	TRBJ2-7	CSARVGYEQYF